Listed below are T cell receptor beta chains from one sample, sequenced in a study of T cells after yellow fever vaccination. MiXCR was run by TCRdb on the 5' RACE reads, yielding one entry per CDR3 protein. The sample shows 400,000 to 650,000 distinct CDR3 sequences, about a fifth of them seen only once. Specimen: PBMCs, collected less than 25 days after the first yellow fever vaccination. All receptors derive from a man between 18 and 29 years old who received the YFV17D yellow fever vaccine. Both conserved end residues are part of each CDR3. A D gene is named only where the DNA matches it firmly. The size of a clone is reported for some rows only, either as once, few or many, or as a class for expanded clones.

V: TRBV15
size: few
D: -
J: TRBJ1-1
length: 17
CDR3: CATSRSGSPGENTEAFF
DNA: TGTGCCACCAGCAGATCAGGGTCCCCTGGCGAGAACACTGAAGCTTTCTTT

V: TRBV7-2
size: many
D: TRBD1
J: TRBJ1-1
length: 17
CDR3: CASRGDRGNLLNTEAFF
DNA: TGTGCCAGCAGGGGAGACAGGGGCAATTTACTGAACACTGAAGCTTTCTTT

V: TRBV20-1
size: few
D: -
J: TRBJ1-1
length: 13
CDR3: CSARTVRDTEAFF
DNA: TGCAGTGCCAGGACAGTGAGGGACACTGAAGCTTTCTTT

V: TRBV4-1
size: -
D: TRBD2
J: TRBJ2-3
length: 16
CDR3: CASSQGASGGTDTQYF
DNA: TGCGCCAGCAGCCAAGGGGCTAGCGGGGGCACAGATACGCAGTATTTT

V: TRBV10-3
size: few
D: TRBD1
J: TRBJ1-1
length: 14
CDR3: CAISRQGSNTEAFF
DNA: TGTGCCATCAGTAGACAGGGATCGAACACTGAAGCTTTCTTT

V: TRBV5-1
size: -
D: TRBD1
J: TRBJ2-2
length: 14
CDR3: CASIGQGRTGELFF
DNA: TGCGCCAGCATTGGACAGGGGCGCACCGGGGAGCTGTTTTTT

V: TRBV7-7
size: few
D: TRBD2
J: TRBJ2-2
length: 17
CDR3: CASSLLAGGLDTGELFF
DNA: TGTGCTAGCAGCTTGCTAGCGGGGGGGCTTGACACCGGGGAGCTGTTTTTT

V: TRBV20-1
size: -
D: -
J: TRBJ2-5
length: 11
CDR3: CSATLVGTQYF
DNA: TGCAGTGCTACCCTAGTAGGGACCCAGTACTTC

V: TRBV6-1
size: -
D: TRBD1
J: TRBJ1-3
length: 16
CDR3: CASSADRAPSGNTIYF
DNA: TGTGCCAGCAGTGCCGACAGGGCCCCCTCTGGAAACACCATATATTTT

V: TRBV3-1
size: -
D: TRBD2
J: TRBJ2-1
length: 14
CDR3: CATSKRGAWNEQFF
DNA: TGTGCCACCTCCAAGCGGGGGGCTTGGAATGAGCAGTTCTTC

V: TRBV5-1
size: -
D: -
J: TRBJ1-5
length: 15
CDR3: CASSLGPEGNQPQHF
DNA: TGCGCCAGCAGCTTGGGACCCGAAGGGAATCAGCCCCAGCATTTT

V: TRBV12-3/TRBV12-4
size: many
D: -
J: TRBJ2-5
length: 15
CDR3: CASSFAPESAETQYF
DNA: TGTGCCAGCAGTTTCGCCCCAGAAAGCGCGGAGACCCAGTACTTC

V: TRBV27
size: -
D: -
J: TRBJ1-1
length: 17
CDR3: CASSSRGRGLSNTEAFF
DNA: TGTGCCAGCAGTTCCCGGGGCCGAGGGTTATCAAACACTGAAGCTTTCTTT

V: TRBV11-3
size: -
D: TRBD2
J: TRBJ2-2
length: 16
CDR3: CASSLGASGGPGELFF
DNA: TGTGCCAGCAGCTTAGGGGCTAGCGGGGGCCCCGGGGAGCTGTTTTTT

V: TRBV20-1
size: few
D: TRBD2
J: TRBJ2-1
length: 14
CDR3: CSARWSGGVNEQFF
DNA: TGCAGTGCTAGGTGGAGCGGGGGGGTGAATGAGCAGTTCTTC

V: TRBV7-2
size: -
D: TRBD2
J: TRBJ2-2
length: 14
CDR3: CASRLAGHTGELFF
DNA: TGTGCCAGTCGACTAGCGGGGCACACCGGGGAGCTGTTTTTT

V: TRBV28
size: -
D: TRBD1
J: TRBJ2-3
length: 15
CDR3: CASSLPGQDTDTQYF
DNA: TGTGCCAGCAGTTTACCTGGACAGGACACAGATACGCAGTATTTT

V: TRBV9
size: -
D: TRBD2
J: TRBJ2-1
length: 15
CDR3: CASSQRGGEYNEQFF
DNA: TGTGCCAGCAGCCAACGCGGGGGGGAGTACAATGAGCAGTTCTTC

V: TRBV4-3
size: -
D: TRBD2
J: TRBJ2-2
length: 18
CDR3: CASSQEPQAGATTGELFF
DNA: TGCGCCAGCAGCCAAGAGCCCCAAGCGGGGGCCACCACCGGGGAGCTGTTTTTT

V: TRBV19
size: -
D: -
J: TRBJ1-3
length: 12
CDR3: CASSTSGNTIYF
DNA: TGTGCCAGTAGTACCTCTGGAAACACCATATATTTT

V: TRBV18
size: many
D: -
J: TRBJ2-1
length: 13
CDR3: CASSRYGYNEQFF
DNA: TGTGCCAGCTCAAGGTACGGCTACAATGAGCAGTTCTTC

V: TRBV28
size: -
D: -
J: TRBJ2-1
length: 16
CDR3: CASSFPRQYAYNEQFF
DNA: TGTGCCAGCAGTTTCCCACGACAGTACGCCTACAATGAGCAGTTCTTC

V: TRBV11-2
size: many
D: -
J: TRBJ2-3
length: 14
CDR3: CASSWGVLTDTQYF
DNA: TGTGCCAGCAGTTGGGGAGTGCTCACAGATACGCAGTATTTT

V: TRBV4-3
size: -
D: -
J: TRBJ1-2
length: 13
CDR3: CASSQGGKYGYTF
DNA: TGCGCCAGCAGCCAAGGTGGGAAGTATGGCTACACCTTC

V: TRBV7-2
size: many
D: -
J: TRBJ1-5
length: 15
CDR3: CASSLRGYSNQPQHF
DNA: TGTGCCAGCAGCTTGCGGGGTTATAGCAATCAGCCCCAGCATTTT

V: TRBV4-3
size: few
D: -
J: TRBJ2-7
length: 14
CDR3: CASSQELNPYEQYF
DNA: TGCGCCAGCAGCCAAGAACTCAACCCCTACGAGCAGTACTTC

V: TRBV11-1
size: few
D: TRBD1
J: TRBJ2-7
length: 12
CDR3: CASSYTGVEQYF
DNA: TGTGCCAGCAGCTATACAGGGGTCGAGCAGTACTTC

V: TRBV10-1
size: once
D: -
J: TRBJ2-7
length: 13
CDR3: CASSANHEAKQYF
DNA: TGCGCCAGCAGTGCAAATCATGAGGCCAAGCAGTACTTC

V: TRBV6-6
size: -
D: -
J: TRBJ1-5
length: 13
CDR3: CASSTDRNQPQHF
DNA: TGTGCCAGCAGTACCGACAGAAATCAGCCCCAGCATTTT

V: TRBV6-2/TRBV6-3
size: -
D: TRBD2
J: TRBJ2-7
length: 15
CDR3: CASSFLTGGSYEQYF
DNA: TGTGCCAGCAGTTTTTTAACGGGGGGTTCCTACGAGCAGTACTTC

V: TRBV11-1
size: -
D: TRBD1
J: TRBJ2-3
length: 16
CDR3: CASSLRQGSSTDTQYF
DNA: TGTGCCAGCAGCCTTCGACAGGGAAGTAGTACAGATACGCAGTATTTT

V: TRBV29-1
size: few
D: -
J: TRBJ1-1
length: 15
CDR3: CSVGLVTGINTEAFF
DNA: TGCAGCGTTGGACTTGTAACAGGTATAAACACTGAAGCTTTCTTT

V: TRBV20-1
size: -
D: TRBD2
J: TRBJ2-3
length: 17
CDR3: CSARDRGGGAATDTQYF
DNA: TGCAGTGCTAGAGATCGGGGCGGGGGGGCGGCCACAGATACGCAGTATTTT

V: TRBV9
size: -
D: TRBD2
J: TRBJ2-1
length: 15
CDR3: CASSVEGRVSNEQFF
DNA: TGTGCCAGCAGCGTAGAGGGGAGGGTTAGCAATGAGCAGTTCTTC

V: TRBV4-3
size: -
D: -
J: TRBJ1-2
length: 14
CDR3: CASSQETAFYGYTF
DNA: TGCGCCAGCAGCCAAGAGACAGCTTTCTATGGCTACACCTTC

V: TRBV20-1
size: many
D: TRBD1
J: TRBJ2-5
length: 15
CDR3: CSALDRVVPTETQYF
DNA: TGCAGTGCCCTGGACAGGGTGGTACCGACAGAGACCCAGTACTTC

V: TRBV4-1
size: -
D: -
J: TRBJ2-1
length: 15
CDR3: CASSQVTSNYNEQFF
DNA: TGCGCCAGCAGCCAAGTTACTAGCAACTACAATGAGCAGTTCTTC

V: TRBV5-1
size: -
D: -
J: TRBJ1-6
length: 16
CDR3: CASSLGGRGSDSPLHF
DNA: TGCGCCAGCAGCTTGGGTGGCAGGGGCTCCGATTCACCCCTCCACTTT

V: TRBV7-8
size: -
D: -
J: TRBJ1-5
length: 15
CDR3: CASSLGVNSNQPQHF
DNA: TGTGCCAGCAGCTTAGGGGTGAATAGCAATCAGCCCCAGCATTTT

V: TRBV5-1
size: few
D: TRBD1
J: TRBJ2-6
length: 18
CDR3: CASSLTVAGGSGANVLTF
DNA: TGCGCCAGCAGCTTGACAGTGGCAGGGGGCTCTGGGGCCAACGTCCTGACTTTC

V: TRBV25-1
size: -
D: -
J: TRBJ2-7
length: 11
CDR3: CASGSGWGQYF
DNA: TGTGCCAGCGGTTCAGGGTGGGGGCAGTACTTC

V: TRBV7-6
size: few
D: -
J: TRBJ2-7
length: 14
CDR3: CASSSGGLTYEQYF
DNA: TGTGCCAGCAGCTCGGGCGGGTTAACCTACGAGCAGTACTTC

V: TRBV15
size: -
D: -
J: TRBJ2-3
length: 16
CDR3: CATSRVGATSTDTQYF
DNA: TGTGCCACCAGCAGAGTAGGGGCAACTAGCACAGATACGCAGTATTTT

V: TRBV23-1
size: few
D: -
J: TRBJ2-7
length: 13
CDR3: CASSQITRYEQYF
DNA: TGCGCCAGCAGTCAAATTACACGCTACGAGCAGTACTTC

V: TRBV4-1
size: -
D: -
J: TRBJ1-5
length: 13
CDR3: CASSQPQRQPQHF
DNA: TGCGCCAGCAGCCAACCACAACGGCAGCCCCAGCATTTT

V: TRBV7-6
size: many
D: TRBD2
J: TRBJ2-5
length: 13
CDR3: CASGNGGAETQYF
DNA: TGTGCGAGCGGGAACGGCGGGGCAGAGACCCAGTACTTC

V: TRBV5-1
size: -
D: TRBD1
J: TRBJ2-7
length: 15
CDR3: CASRMLDRGTYEQYF
DNA: TGCGCCAGCCGAATGTTGGACAGGGGGACCTACGAGCAGTACTTC

V: TRBV29-1
size: few
D: TRBD1
J: TRBJ1-1
length: 13
CDR3: CSVGQGGSTEAFF
DNA: TGCAGCGTTGGACAGGGGGGGAGCACTGAAGCTTTCTTT

V: TRBV6-1
size: few
D: -
J: TRBJ2-3
length: 14
CDR3: CASSPTGGTDTQYF
DNA: TGTGCCAGCAGTCCGACGGGGGGCACAGATACGCAGTATTTT

V: TRBV6-1
size: few
D: -
J: TRBJ1-5
length: 14
CDR3: CASNVGYSNQPQHF
DNA: TGTGCCAGCAACGTGGGTTATAGCAATCAGCCCCAGCATTTT

V: TRBV19
size: few
D: TRBD1
J: TRBJ2-1
length: 14
CDR3: CASSGQGTYNEQFF
DNA: TGTGCCAGTAGTGGACAGGGAACTTACAATGAGCAGTTCTTC